This TCR beta chain was retrieved from a study of CD8+CD57+ T cells in acquired aplastic anemia. Germline-derived CDR1 and CDR2 are DFQATT and SNEGSKA (reference sequence). This CDR3 contains 12 residues. Trimming removed 4 bases at V and 0 bases at J, with 6 bases between. Patients included in sequencing had previously demonstrated CD8+CD57+ cell expansion by flow cytometry. Genomic DNA templated the TCR beta VDJ and CDR3 profiling. TCRdb re-derived calls from the reads in MiXCR, one entry per CDR3 protein. The sample includes around 290,000 distinct CDR3 sequences, about three fifths seen only once; the top ten take around 1.2%.

The clonotype comes from a human donor with aplastic anemia. The chain links TRBV20-1 to TRBJ1-1; D is uncertain. Sample: sorted CD4+, CD8+, or CD8+CD57+ T cells (not recorded which) from PBMCs. The CDR3 sequence is CSATDMNTEAFF. CDR3 coding DNA: TGCAGTGCTACAGACATGAACACTGAAGCTTTCTTT.